This T cell receptor (beta chain) appears in the sequencing data of a study of cytomegalovirus exposure and HLA in healthy donors. Study-wide points: Across donors, sequencing depth was assumed by presence/absence analyses to be roughly uniform. Most TCR sequences proved rare, with some public TCRs found in many donors. Reports indicate that TCR beta sequences accurately predicted the HLA-A and HLA-B alleles of most subjects.

This clone has only one observation. What it binds is unknown. Trimming took off 3 bases at V and 4 bases at J, with 13 bases between the two ends. The CDR3 loop spans 15 amino acids. The germline CDR1 and CDR2 sequences are SGHTA and FQGNSA. 13 Jbeta primers and 60 Vbeta primers were used for the PCR. Only in-frame clones appear in the TCRdb table, and some are missing; sequencing was by immunoSEQ multiplex PCR. The sample lists tens of thousands of clones, 75% seen once, with around 12% in the top ten. V usage is TRBV7-2 and J usage is TRBJ1-5; D is perhaps TRBD1 (6 bases). Sequencing was done on a sample of PBMCs. The clonotype originates from a man in his 70s in good health and CMV-seronegative. The CDR3 reads CASSFGGARNQPQHF. The CDR3 DNA sequence: TGTGCCAGCAGCTTTGGGGGGGCTAGGAATCAGCCCCAGCATTTT.